The clone carrying this TCR beta chain was seen repeatedly, ten times or more. What it recognizes is unknown. Through template switching, a universal primer site was introduced, and the cDNA contained unique molecular identifiers. From the 5' RACE reads, TCRdb called clonotypes with MiXCR, one entry per CDR3 protein. This sample has under 250,000 distinct CDR3 sequences, with approximately 7.3% found just once. The data were taken from a study of identical twins. Study results and limitations: Invariant cells of the MAIT and iNKT types might have partly distorted the zero-insertion analyses. Conclusions were drawn cross-sectionally by statistical analysis, without following the same donors.

Only healthy Caucasians were included as donors. The CDR3 is 13 amino acids. V was cut by 2 bases and J by 8 bases, with 10 bases left in between. The germline gives CDR1 SEHNR, CDR2 FQNEAQ (reference sequence). The data were also submitted as part of a second study, on yellow fever vaccine responses in identical twins.

The V gene is TRBV7-9, the J gene TRBJ2-1; no reliable D call. The sequencing input was CD8+ T cells sorted from blood. The clonotype was recovered from a woman between 18 and 29 years old in good health. The CDR3 spells CASSLLVVDEQFF. CDR3 bases: TGTGCCAGCAGCTTACTAGTTGTTGATGAGCAGTTCTTC.